This entry lists 11 T cell receptor beta chains sequenced from one sample in a study of T cell changes during pregnancy in multiple sclerosis. TCRdb's table, derived via immunoSEQ multiplex PCR, lists solely in-frame clones and lacks some. The sample lists tens of thousands of clones; 91% were seen once. Sequences were derived from CD4+ T cells from peripheral blood mononuclear cells, sampled in the first trimester of pregnancy. These receptors came from a female donor with multiple sclerosis, enrolled in a pregnancy study.

This chain links TRBV15 with TRBJ2-5; 7 bases line up with TRBD2. V lost 0 bases and J lost 2; bases outside the gene matches: 6. In germline, CDR1 is LNHNV, CDR2 YYDKDF (reference sequence). The CDR3 covers 16 residues. As DNA, the CDR3 is TGTGCCACCAGCAGAGATCAGGCTAGCGGACAAGAGACCCAGTACTTC. This gives the protein CATSRDQASGQETQYF.

J is TRBJ1-5 and V is TRBV6-4; 12 nucleotides align to TRBD1. Trimming removed 4 bases from V and 7 bases from J; junction bases left unmatched: 8. The germline V gene encodes CDR1 MRHNA and CDR2 SNTAGT. The CDR3 has 16 residues. CDR3 sequence: CASSGPGQGAGQPQHF. The CDR3 bases are TGTGCCAGCAGTGGCCCGGGACAGGGGGCAGGGCAGCCCCAGCATTTT.

The chain carries TRBV14 and TRBJ1-1, with D unresolved. Per the germline V gene, CDR1 is SGHDN and CDR2 is FVKESK. V was cut by 4 bases and J by 1 base, with 7 bases left in between. The CDR3 is 13 amino acids. DNA of the CDR3: TGTGCCAGCAGCCGAAACAGGAACACTGAAGCTTTCTTT. The encoded protein is CASSRNRNTEAFF.

CDR3 amino acids: CASRKTGQPPNTEAFF. In nucleotides, the CDR3 is TGTGCCAGCAGGAAGACAGGACAACCGCCGAACACTGAAGCTTTCTTT. The chain combines TRBV2 with TRBJ1-1, with a possible D match to TRBD1 (6 bases). Trimming shortened V by 6 bases and J by 1 base, and 18 bases separated the two germline ends. From germline, CDR1 is SNHLY and CDR2 FYNNEI. This CDR3 region has 16 residues.

The rearrangement joins TRBV4-2 to TRBJ1-4; 8 bases are shared with TRBD1. After removal of 4 bases from V and 4 bases from J, the junction contained 8 bases not matched to a gene. The CDR3 has 16 residues. Germline loops: CDR1 LGHNA, CDR2 YNFKEQ. The CDR3 protein is CASSPLGTGINEKLFF. The CDR3 coding sequence is TGTGCCAGCAGCCCCCTGGGGACAGGAATTAATGAAAAACTGTTTTTT.

The chain recombines TRBV29-1 with TRBJ1-1; 8 bases are shared with TRBD1. The CDR3 totals 15 residues. The germline V gene has CDR1 SQVTM and CDR2 ANQGSEA. Trimming took 6 bases from V and 0 from J; bases not matched to a gene: 9. This CDR3 reads CSVGRAGGMNTEAFF. The CDR3 DNA sequence: TGCAGCGTGGGGCGGGCAGGGGGCATGAACACTGAAGCTTTCTTT.

This clone has only a few counts. The gene calls are TRBV4-3 and TRBJ1-1; D is perhaps TRBD1 (6 bases). This CDR3 contains 15 residues. CDR1 LGHNA and CDR2 YSLEER come from the germline V gene. V shed 5 bases and J shed 0 bases, with 13 bases lying between them. CDR3 coding DNA: TGCGCCAGCAGCATCCGATGGGACATGAACACTGAAGCTTTCTTT. It codes for CASSIRWDMNTEAFF.

The J gene is TRBJ2-6, the V gene TRBV7-3; D is unresolved. The CDR3 covers 15 residues. Trimming removed 6 bases at V and 3 bases at J, with 12 bases between. Germline CDR1 is SGHTA and CDR2 is FQGTGA. CDR3 region: CASSRVTGGANVLTF. CDR3 DNA sequence: TGTGCCAGCAGTCGAGTCACCGGTGGGGCCAACGTCCTGACTTTC. The full variable domain, with the rest looked up from reference TRBV7-3 and TRBJ2-6, is GAGVSQTPSNKVTEKGKYVELRCDPISGHTALYWYRQSLGQGPEFLIYFQGTGAADDSGLPNDRFFAVRPEGSVSTLKIQRTERGDSAVYLCASSRVTGGANVLTFGAGSRLTVL.

This chain joins TRBV7-2 and TRBJ2-7; no clear D gene. From germline, CDR1 is SGHTA and CDR2 FQGNSA. Trimming pared 5 bases from V and 6 bases from J, leaving 8 bases between. CDR3 length: 11 residues. Here the CDR3 DNA reads TGTGCCAGCAGCCGAGATCTCGAGCAGTACTTC. Translating gives CASSRDLEQYF.

V is TRBV7-9 and J is TRBJ1-1, with D tentatively TRBD1 (5 bases). Trimming took off 7 bases at V and 6 bases at J, with 18 bases between the two ends. The CDR3 is 14 residues long. Germline V gene lookup returns CDR1 SEHNR and CDR2 FQNEAQ (reference sequence). Here the CDR3 reads CASTIGAREAEAFF. The DNA of the CDR3 is TGTGCCAGCACCATTGGGGCGAGGGAGGCTGAAGCTTTCTTT.

Concerning this clone: One junction end does not reproduce the germline sequence, and a read error may be involved. This chain links TRBV18 with TRBJ1-1; D remains unclear. Germline V gives CDR1 KGHSH, CDR2 LQKENI. The CDR3 covers 15 residues. The CDR3 here is CASSPTIALKTEAFF. The CDR3 DNA reads as TGTGCCAGCTCACCAACGATAGCCTTGAAAACTGAAGCTTTCTTT.